This entry lists 12 T cell receptor beta chains sequenced from one sample in a study of OX40 agonist ivuxolimab in advanced cancers. The library was made by the immunoSEQ multiplex PCR assay. Drawn from immuneACCESS, this table holds only the in-frame rearrangements with V and J called that TCRdb kept. Clones are partly lost; checked studies trace under half to an unresolved V gene and leave the rest unexplained. The sample has 35,000 to 40,000 clones on record, 82% of them singletons. Of the sample, about 2% falls within the top ten clones. The material was CD4+ or CD8+ T cells sorted from blood, obtained in a trial of the OX40 agonist ivuxolimab. Receptor source: an adult with an advanced solid tumor such as melanoma, head and neck, liver or kidney cancer.

The rearrangement uses TRBV29-1 and TRBJ2-5, with D unclear. The CDR3 totals 12 residues. Germline V CDR1 and CDR2: SQVTM, ANQGSEA. Trimming took off 4 bases at V and 5 bases at J, with 11 bases between the two ends. CDR3 residues: CSVGPRSETQYF. Written as DNA, the CDR3 is TGCAGCGTTGGCCCTAGGAGCGAGACCCAGTACTTC.

V and J are TRBV11-3 and TRBJ1-3; D not resolved. V lost 5 bases to trimming and J lost 0 bases, with 11 bases between them. The CDR3 sequence is 15 residues long. Germline CDR1 reads SGHNT; CDR2 reads YENEEA. CDR3 protein: CASSRPDHSGNTIYF. DNA of the CDR3: TGTGCCAGCAGCCGACCGGATCACTCTGGAAACACCATATATTTT.

The chain combines TRBV14 with TRBJ2-1, with a tentative D call TRBD2 (7 bases). Trimming took off 1 base at V and 2 bases at J, with 12 bases between the two ends. Germline loops: CDR1 SGHDN, CDR2 FVKESK. CDR3 length: 16 amino acids. The CDR3 DNA follows: TGTGCCAGCAGCCAAGGGCTGGGGGGGCCCTACAATGAGCAGTTCTTC. Amino acid sequence: CASSQGLGGPYNEQFF.

The chain joins TRBV9 to TRBJ2-3, with 10 bases lining up with TRBD2. CDR3 length equals 16 residues. Looked up from germline, CDR1 is SGDLS and CDR2 is YYNGEE. The V gene end was trimmed by 0 bases and the J gene end by 1 base; junction bases not matched to a gene: 2. The CDR3 spells CASSVALAGGTDTQYF. The CDR3 DNA is TGTGCCAGCAGCGTAGCTCTAGCGGGGGGCACAGATACGCAGTATTTT.

This chain connects TRBV19 to TRBJ1-2; TRBD1 matches 7 bases. CDR3 size: 19 residues. J was trimmed by 5 bases and V by 4 bases; bases with no gene match: 22. Germline V gene lookup returns CDR1 LNHDA and CDR2 SQIVND (reference sequence). In DNA, the CDR3 is TGTGCCAGTAGTACCGACTCCTACCGGGACAGTCATAAATTTTATGGCTACACCTTC. It encodes CASSTDSYRDSHKFYGYTF.

This clone has just a few counts. This chain connects TRBV7-2 to TRBJ2-5, with 9 bases aligning to TRBD2. CDR1 is SGHTA, CDR2 FQGNSA, per germline. The CDR3 loop spans 16 amino acids. Trimming removed 2 bases from V and 5 bases from J; junction bases left unmatched: 9. CDR3 in amino acids: CASSLTGAGGSETQYF. The CDR3 region has the DNA TGTGCCAGCAGCTTAACAGGAGCGGGGGGCTCGGAGACCCAGTACTTC.

This rearrangement joins TRBV5-4 to TRBJ2-6; D gene unclear. The V end was cut by 0 bases, the J end by 0 bases, with 4 bases between. Germline CDR1 and CDR2: SGHNT and YYREEE (reference sequence). This CDR3 spans 15 amino acids. The CDR3 bases are TGTGCCAGCAGCTTGGATTTCTCTGGGGCCAACGTCCTGACTTTC. Residues: CASSLDFSGANVLTF.

The CDR3 region is CASSSLETSVETQYF. The CDR3 nucleotides read TGCGCCAGCAGCAGCCTTGAGACTAGCGTCGAGACCCAGTACTTC. The chain recombines TRBV5-1 with TRBJ2-5; 8 positions match TRBD2. V lost 4 bases to trimming and J lost 5 bases; unmatched junction nucleotides: 10. This CDR3 comprises 15 residues. CDR1 and CDR2 from the germline V gene are SGHRS and YFSETQ.

This chain uses TRBV5-5 with TRBJ2-7; D possibly corresponds to TRBD1 (6 bases). The germline V gene encodes CDR1 SGHKS and CDR2 YYEKEE (reference sequence). Trimming shortened V by 1 base and J by 1 base, and 6 bases separated the two germline ends. The CDR3 runs 13 residues. CDR3 region: CASSLRGSYEQYF. CDR3 coding DNA: TGTGCCAGCAGCTTGAGGGGGTCCTACGAGCAGTACTTC.

This chain uses TRBV5-1 with TRBJ1-1, with 8 bases lining up with TRBD1. Trimming at V came to 2 bases and at J to 4 bases, leaving 10 bases not matched to a gene. The CDR3 loop spans 16 amino acids. Germline assignment: CDR1 SGHRS and CDR2 YFSETQ. CDR3 residues: CASSFLTGDLGTEAFF. The CDR3 DNA reads TGCGCCAGCAGCTTTTTGACAGGGGACCTAGGCACTGAAGCTTTCTTT.

This chain uses TRBV5-4 with TRBJ2-5; either TRBD1 or TRBD2 may supply D (5 bases each). V was pared by 0 bases and J by 5 bases, with 14 bases between. Germline CDR1 reads SGHNT; CDR2 reads YYREEE (reference sequence). The CDR3 has 15 residues. CDR3 sequence reads: CASSLAAGRRETQYF. CDR3 coding DNA: TGTGCCAGCAGCTTGGCCGCAGGGCGGAGGGAGACCCAGTACTTC.

The chain has TRBV29-1 and TRBJ2-7; D is perhaps TRBD1 (6 bases). Germline assignment: CDR1 SQVTM and CDR2 ANQGSEA. The length of the CDR3 is 16 residues. Trimming shortened V by 5 bases and J by 5 bases, and 25 bases separated the two germline ends. The CDR3 region is CSVRTLGTGTFDEQYF. In DNA form, the CDR3 reads TGCAGCGTTCGGACTTTGGGCACAGGGACGTTTGACGAGCAGTACTTC.